This is a list of T cell receptor beta chains from one sample in a study of T cell responses to AZD1222 COVID-19 vaccine. The method was immunoSEQ multiplex PCR; TCRdb's version includes in-frame clones alone and lacks a portion of them. The repertoire holds about 150,000 clones, with around 90% as singletons. The sample here was peripheral blood, taken 28 days after the second dose of the MenACWY control vaccine. These receptors were obtained from an adult who received the MenACWY meningococcal vaccine as a control. Both conserved end residues are part of each CDR3. Fields, in order: J gene, clone size, V gene, D gene, CDR3 protein, CDR3 DNA. A D gene is named only where the DNA matches it firmly. Rows may omit the clone size; those that give it use once, few, many or a size class.

TRBJ1-6	NA	TRBV19	NA	CASTYNGGYYNSPLHF	TGTGCCAGTACCTACAACGGGGGGTACTATAATTCACCCCTCCACTTT
TRBJ2-4	NA	TRBV7-3	NA	CASSLIHGRGHIQYF	TGTGCCAGCAGCTTAATTCACGGCAGGGGCCACATTCAGTACTTC
TRBJ2-2	NA	TRBV6-1	NA	CASSEGTRESGELFF	TGTGCCAGCAGTGAAGGGACCCGGGAGTCCGGGGAGCTGTTTTTT
TRBJ1-4	NA	TRBV24-1	NA	CATSDFDGVDEKLFF	TGTGCCACCAGTGATTTTGACGGGGTGGATGAAAAACTGTTTTTT
TRBJ1-2	NA	TRBV9	NA	CASSVVGVAGYGYTF	TGTGCCAGCAGCGTAGTGGGGGTCGCGGGCTATGGCTACACCTTC
TRBJ2-2	NA	TRBV5-1	TRBD2	CASTNGVRTSGVNTGELFF	TGCGCCAGCACCAACGGAGTTCGGACTAGCGGGGTGAACACCGGGGAGCTGTTTTTT
TRBJ1-1	once	TRBV19	NA	CASSTVRINTEAFF	TGTGCCAGTAGTACGGTCAGAATAAACACTGAAGCTTTCTTT
TRBJ2-3	NA	TRBV6-6	NA	CASRGPTDTQYF	TGTGCCAGTCGGGGTCCCACAGATACGCAGTATTTT
TRBJ2-7	once	TRBV5-6	NA	CASSLWRGPIDEQYF	TGTGCCAGCAGCTTATGGAGGGGGCCAATAGACGAGCAGTACTTC
TRBJ2-5	NA	TRBV18	NA	CASSPSRKGGAETQYF	TGTGCCAGCTCACCAAGCCGAAAGGGGGGCGCGGAGACCCAGTACTTC
TRBJ1-5	NA	TRBV15	TRBD1	CATSRTGQFNQPQHF	TGTGCCACCAGCAGGACGGGACAGTTCAATCAGCCCCAGCATTTT
TRBJ2-2	NA	TRBV19	NA	CASSIVYRTGELFF	TGTGCCAGTAGTATAGTTTATAGGACCGGGGAGCTGTTTTTT
TRBJ1-1	NA	TRBV18	TRBD1	CASSPQGTGGITEAFF	TGTGCCAGCTCACCACAAGGGACAGGGGGCATCACTGAAGCTTTCTTT
TRBJ2-5	NA	TRBV15	TRBD1	CATSGDRLKETQYF	TGTGCCACCAGCGGGGACAGACTAAAAGAGACCCAGTACTTC
TRBJ1-2	NA	TRBV3-1/TRBV3-2	NA	CASSPLHAQFYTF	TGTGCCAGCAGCCCTTTACACGCACAGTTCTACACCTTC
TRBJ2-7	once	TRBV3-1/TRBV3-2	NA	CASMPALRTYEQYF	TGTGCCAGCATGCCGGCACTCAGAACCTACGAGCAGTACTTC
TRBJ2-7	NA	TRBV15	NA	CATSRDLGTSHPPDYEQYF	TGTGCCACCAGCAGAGATTTGGGGACGTCGCACCCCCCCGACTACGAGCAGTACTTC
TRBJ1-1	NA	TRBV29-1	TRBD1	CSAIQGAGTEAFF	TGCAGCGCAATCCAGGGGGCTGGCACTGAAGCTTTCTTT
TRBJ1-1	few	TRBV6-2/TRBV6-3	NA	CASSYNRVVGEAFF	TGTGCCAGCAGTTACAACAGGGTCGTGGGGGAAGCTTTCTTT
TRBJ2-1	NA	TRBV7-6	NA	CASSLGVWEFF	TGTGCCAGCAGCTTAGGTGTATGGGAGTTCTTC
TRBJ1-1	NA	TRBV27	NA	CASSPGTVTTEAFF	TGTGCCAGCAGTCCCGGGACGGTGACCACTGAAGCTTTCTTT
TRBJ2-2	NA	TRBV5-4	NA	CASSSEEAYTGELFF	TGTGCCAGCAGCTCGGAGGAAGCTTACACCGGGGAGCTGTTTTTT
TRBJ2-2	few	TRBV2	NA	CASSDLVPTGELFF	TGTGCCAGCAGTGACCTTGTACCTACGGGGGAGCTGTTTTTT
TRBJ2-7	NA	TRBV7-9	NA	CASSLGAGPTYEQYF	TGTGCCAGCAGCTTAGGGGCGGGACCCACCTACGAGCAGTACTTC
TRBJ2-2	once	TRBV3-1/TRBV3-2	TRBD1	CASSEQQGANTGELFF	TGTGCCAGCAGCGAACAACAGGGGGCGAACACCGGGGAGCTGTTTTTT
TRBJ1-1	NA	TRBV28	NA	CASRQLTGGSEAFF	TGTGCCAGCAGACAACTGACAGGCGGATCTGAAGCTTTCTTT
TRBJ1-2	NA	TRBV27	NA	CATRRGFYGYTF	TGTGCCACCCGGAGGGGTTTCTATGGCTACACCTTC
TRBJ1-2	NA	TRBV7-2	TRBD1	CASSRGQGYYGYTF	TGTGCCAGCAGCCGGGGACAGGGGTACTATGGCTACACCTTC
TRBJ1-5	NA	TRBV7-8	TRBD1	CASSPDRGLRQPQHF	TGTGCCAGCAGCCCTGACAGGGGGCTGAGGCAGCCCCAGCATTTT
TRBJ2-5	once	TRBV5-4	NA	CASSPPSGQTQYF	TGTGCCAGCAGTCCCCCGAGCGGGCAGACCCAGTACTTC
TRBJ2-3	NA	TRBV11-2	TRBD2	CASSPGTSRTDTQYF	TGTGCCAGCAGCCCCGGGACTAGCAGAACAGATACGCAGTATTTT
TRBJ2-1	NA	TRBV27	TRBD2	CASSRYRGRGLAGSSYNEQFF	TGTGCCAGCAGCAGATACAGGGGGCGCGGACTAGCGGGGAGCTCCTACAATGAGCAGTTCTTC
TRBJ1-1	NA	TRBV3-1/TRBV3-2	NA	CASSQVLTGTEAFF	TGTGCCAGCAGCCAAGTCCTGACTGGGACAGAAGCTTTCTTT
TRBJ1-3	few	TRBV11-2	NA	CASSPPMGEPGGNTIYF	TGTGCCAGCAGCCCTCCAATGGGTGAACCGGGTGGAAACACCATATATTTT
TRBJ2-7	NA	TRBV7-9	NA	CASSVPLVGRPEQYF	TGTGCCAGCAGCGTACCCCTGGTGGGGCGGCCCGAGCAGTACTTC
TRBJ1-6	NA	TRBV6-2/TRBV6-3	TRBD1	CASSLDRGGNSPLHF	TGTGCCAGCAGTCTGGACAGGGGAGGTAATTCACCCCTCCACTTT
TRBJ2-7	NA	TRBV5-6	NA	CASSIGPGEQYF	TGTGCCAGCAGCATCGGACCAGGCGAGCAGTACTTC
TRBJ2-1	NA	TRBV7-9	TRBD2	CASSSGLAGGNEQFF	TGTGCCAGCAGCTCCGGACTAGCGGGAGGTAATGAGCAGTTCTTC
TRBJ1-2	NA	TRBV7-8	NA	CASSRPLGGNYGYTF	TGTGCCAGCAGTCGGCCCCTCGGGGGTAACTATGGCTACACCTTC
TRBJ1-4	NA	TRBV7-9	TRBD1	CASSPKGAATNEKLFF	TGTGCCAGCAGCCCCAAGGGGGCTGCAACTAATGAAAAACTGTTTTTT
TRBJ2-3	NA	TRBV10-3	NA	CAISDSNTDTQYF	TGTGCCATCAGTGACAGCAACACAGATACGCAGTATTTT
TRBJ1-1	NA	TRBV6-1	NA	CASSETGNTEAFF	TGTGCCAGCAGTGAAACAGGGAACACTGAAGCTTTCTTT
TRBJ2-1	few	TRBV5-1	NA	CASSSELDSNEQFF	TGCGCCAGCAGCTCGGAACTGGACTCCAATGAGCAGTTCTTC
TRBJ1-2	NA	TRBV6-5	NA	CASRTGTSYGYTF	TGTGCCAGCCGCACCGGGACAAGCTATGGCTACACCTTC
TRBJ2-7	NA	TRBV6-5	NA	CASTRQADSYEQYF	TGTGCCAGCACCAGACAGGCGGACTCCTACGAGCAGTACTTC